These 11 T cell receptor beta chains were all obtained from the same sample, sequenced in a study of cytomegalovirus exposure and HLA in healthy donors. With 60 Vbeta and 13 Jbeta primers, the PCR was carried out. TCRdb's copy holds only in-frame clones and misses some; the assay was immunoSEQ multiplex PCR. The sample records some 190,000 clones, around 78% being singletons. The sample comprised PBMCs. These receptors came from a woman aged 30 to 39 in good health and CMV-seropositive.

The chain joins TRBV28 to TRBJ2-3; 11 bases fit TRBD2. Losses at the gene ends were 6 bases for V and 8 bases for J; bases not matched to a gene: 10. Germline V gene data show CDR1 as MDHEN and CDR2 as SYDVKM. The CDR3 spans 15 residues. CDR3 sequence (DNA): TGTGCCAGCAGCAGACTAGCGGGGAACCAGGGTACGCAGTATTTT. Encoded protein: CASSRLAGNQGTQYF.

The table lists this clone with a count of one. The chain is built from TRBV30 and TRBJ1-5; D may be TRBD1 (5 bases). CDR3 size: 15 residues. Germline V gene lookup returns CDR1 GTSNPN and CDR2 SVGIG (reference sequence). Trimming shortened V by 3 bases and J by 0 bases, and 12 bases separated the two germline ends. Written as DNA, the CDR3 is TGTGCCTGGAGCAGGGCAGCCTATAGCAATCAGCCCCAGCATTTT. It codes for CAWSRAAYSNQPQHF.

The CDR3 DNA follows: TGTGCCAGTACCGGGACAGGGTCGGGCGGCTACACCTTC. Amino acid sequence: CASTGTGSGGYTF. The chain couples TRBV25-1 to TRBJ1-2; 9 nucleotides align to TRBD1. The CDR3 extends over 13 amino acids. Germline V gives CDR1 MGHDK, CDR2 SYGVNS. V was clipped by 9 bases and J by 8 bases; unmatched bases: 10.

The sample holds a few counts of this clone. CDR3 DNA: TGCGCCAGCAGCCCGGGGGGACAGGGTCCGGAAGGGCAGTACTTC. It translates to CASSPGGQGPEGQYF. The genes are TRBV5-1 and TRBJ2-7, with 9 bases fitting TRBD1. With V trimmed by 4 bases and J by 9 bases, 14 bases remained unmatched. This CDR3 is 15 amino acids long. Germline V gene lookup returns CDR1 SGHRS and CDR2 YFSETQ.

This rearrangement joins TRBV11-3 to TRBJ2-3, with TRBD2 as a possible D gene (6 bases). The CDR3 sequence is 16 residues long. Trimming shortened V by 5 bases and J by 1 base, and 16 bases separated the two germline ends. Germline V lookup: CDR1 SGHNT, CDR2 YENEEA. The CDR3 DNA sequence: TGTGCCAGCAGCCCCGGGACGGGAGTGGGCACAGATACGCAGTATTTT. It yields the protein CASSPGTGVGTDTQYF. The entire variable domain, with the rest obtained from reference TRBV11-3 and TRBJ2-3, is as follows: EAGVVQSPRYKIIEKKQPVAFWCNPISGHNTLYWYLQNLGQGPELLIRYENEEAVDDSQLPKDRFSAERLKGVDSTLKIQPAELGDSAVYLCASSPGTGVGTDTQYFGPGTRLTVL.

This clone was counted a few times. The gene calls are TRBV5-1 and TRBJ2-3; 9 bases match TRBD2. Germline CDR1 is SGHRS and CDR2 is YFSETQ. The CDR3 sequence is 16 residues long. J lost 2 bases, V lost 0 bases, and 4 bases had no gene match. In nucleotides, the CDR3 is TGCGCCAGCAGCTTGGTAGGCGGGGGGGCCACAGATACGCAGTATTTT. This encodes CASSLVGGGATDTQYF.

The rearrangement links TRBV19 to TRBJ2-2, with 10 bases matching TRBD1. Germline V gene data show CDR1 as LNHDA and CDR2 as SQIVND (reference sequence). The CDR3 consists of 15 residues. The trim removed 7 bases at V and 6 bases at J, leaving 8 bases unmatched. The CDR3 bases are TGTGCCAGTACCCGACAGGGGGCGAGCGCCGGGGAGCTGTTTTTT. Its translation is CASTRQGASAGELFF.

The gene calls are TRBV5-1 and TRBJ2-6, with 8 positions matching TRBD2. V lost 4 bases, J lost 2 bases, and 2 bases stayed unmatched. The CDR3 length is 15 residues. The germline V gene has CDR1 SGHRS and CDR2 YFSETQ. The CDR3 protein is CASSLGRAGANVLTF. Here the CDR3 DNA reads TGCGCCAGCAGCCTCGGGAGGGCTGGGGCCAACGTCCTGACTTTC.

CDR3: CAWIPGLSGNTEAFF. In DNA form, the CDR3 reads TGTGCCTGGATTCCCGGCCTTTCGGGGAACACTGAAGCTTTCTTT. J is TRBJ1-1 and V is TRBV30; D unclear. The CDR3 has 15 amino acids. Germline assignment: CDR1 GTSNPN and CDR2 SVGIG (reference sequence). V lost 4 bases and J 1 base, leaving 16 bases between the germline ends.

The chain links TRBV28 to TRBJ1-4, with D possibly TRBD1 on 5 matching bases. The CDR3 is 16 residues long. Germline values: CDR1 MDHEN, CDR2 SYDVKM. V lost 7 bases and J 1 base, leaving 16 bases between the germline ends. This CDR3 is CASTPSPTGTNEKLFF. The CDR3 nucleotides are TGTGCCAGCACCCCTTCCCCCACAGGAACTAATGAAAAACTGTTTTTT.

V usage is TRBV7-6 and J usage is TRBJ1-1; D is possibly TRBD1 (6 bases). The CDR3 contains 16 residues. Trimming took off 2 bases at V and 0 bases at J, with 13 bases between the two ends. Germline V lookup: CDR1 SGHVS, CDR2 FNYEAQ. The CDR3 is CASSLSPGAMNTEAFF. CDR3 nucleotides: TGTGCCAGCAGCTTAAGTCCAGGGGCCATGAACACTGAAGCTTTCTTT. Together with reference TRBV7-6 and TRBJ1-1, the CDR3 gives the full variable domain: GAGVSQSPRYKVTKRGQDVALRCDPISGHVSLYWYRQALGQGPEFLTYFNYEAQQDKSGLPNDRFSAERPEGSISTLTIQRTEQRDSAMYRCASSLSPGAMNTEAFFGQGTRLTVV.